Below, 2 T cell receptor beta chains from the same sample are listed, as sequenced in a study of T cell repertoires in MIS-A myocarditis. Produced via immunoSEQ multiplex PCR; TCRdb's table is partial and in-frame only. Seen here are approximately 7,100 clones, approximately 80% observed once, and the top ten hold around 19%. The sequencing input was right inferior lung lobe tissue obtained at autopsy. Every receptor here comes from a man aged 18 to 29 with fulminant myocarditis from multisystem inflammatory syndrome in adults (MIS-A) after COVID-19.

V and J are TRBV7-8 and TRBJ2-7, with D maybe TRBD1 (6 bases). The CDR3 extends over 16 amino acids. Germline CDR1 and CDR2: SGHVS and FQNEAQ. Trimming left V 5 bases short and J 3 bases short, with 20 bases between. CDR3: CASSVGPQGSFYEQYF. As DNA, the CDR3 is TGTGCCAGCAGCGTAGGTCCCCAGGGGAGCTTCTACGAGCAGTACTTC.

The V and J genes are TRBV4-1 and TRBJ1-1; D perhaps matches TRBD1 (6 bases). The CDR3 has 18 amino acids. In germline, CDR1 is MGHRA, CDR2 YSYEKL. The V and J ends lost 0 bases and 0 bases respectively, with 17 bases between them. The CDR3 sequence: CASSQDGGRGRLNTEAFF. DNA of the CDR3: TGCGCCAGCAGCCAAGATGGCGGCAGGGGCCGACTGAACACTGAAGCTTTCTTT.